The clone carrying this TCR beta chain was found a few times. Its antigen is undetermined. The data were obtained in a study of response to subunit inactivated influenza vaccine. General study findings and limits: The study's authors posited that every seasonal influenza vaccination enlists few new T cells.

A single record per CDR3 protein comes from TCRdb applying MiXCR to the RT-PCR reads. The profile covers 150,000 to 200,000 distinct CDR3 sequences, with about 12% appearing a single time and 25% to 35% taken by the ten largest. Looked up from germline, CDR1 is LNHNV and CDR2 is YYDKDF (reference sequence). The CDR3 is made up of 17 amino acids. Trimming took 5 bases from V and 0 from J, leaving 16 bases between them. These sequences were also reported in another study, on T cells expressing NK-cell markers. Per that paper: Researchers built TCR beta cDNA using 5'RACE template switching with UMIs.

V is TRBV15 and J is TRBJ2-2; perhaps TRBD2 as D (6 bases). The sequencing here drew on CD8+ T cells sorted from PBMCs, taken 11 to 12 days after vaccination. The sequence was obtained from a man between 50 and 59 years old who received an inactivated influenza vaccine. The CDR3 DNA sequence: TGTGCCACCAGCCGACGAGGAGGGCTATCGAACACCGGGGAGCTGTTTTTT. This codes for CATSRRGGLSNTGELFF.